Sequencing of this T cell receptor beta chain was carried out in a study of blood T cell repertoires in COVID-19. Study information: Sites across the United States, Italy and Spain contributed samples from acute and convalescent COVID-19. Sample material is recorded as cDNA or gDNA derived from T cells, B-cell-depleted T cells, or PBMCs.

The CDR3 sequence is 15 residues long. Germline-derived CDR1 and CDR2 are SGHTA and FQGTGA. Trimming at V came to 2 bases and at J to 3 bases, leaving 4 bases not matched to a gene. In the authors' methods: Nucleated cell counts were estimated from reference gene primer amplification. Using immunoSEQ multiplex PCR, the repertoire was profiled, and TCRdb retains in-frame clones only, with some absent. That table supplies the V and J calls and clone size; D and trimming were determined from the DNA. The repertoire includes tens of thousands of clones, about 83% of them detected once, and around 4.9% sits in the top ten.

The chain recombines TRBV7-3 with TRBJ2-3, with 8 bases aligning to TRBD2. The sample taken for sequencing was peripheral blood. The TCR originated in a human donor in a cohort sampled during active COVID-19. CDR3 nucleotide sequence: TGTGCCAGCAGCTTAGATAGCGGGGTGACAGATACGCAGTATTTT. It specifies CASSLDSGVTDTQYF.